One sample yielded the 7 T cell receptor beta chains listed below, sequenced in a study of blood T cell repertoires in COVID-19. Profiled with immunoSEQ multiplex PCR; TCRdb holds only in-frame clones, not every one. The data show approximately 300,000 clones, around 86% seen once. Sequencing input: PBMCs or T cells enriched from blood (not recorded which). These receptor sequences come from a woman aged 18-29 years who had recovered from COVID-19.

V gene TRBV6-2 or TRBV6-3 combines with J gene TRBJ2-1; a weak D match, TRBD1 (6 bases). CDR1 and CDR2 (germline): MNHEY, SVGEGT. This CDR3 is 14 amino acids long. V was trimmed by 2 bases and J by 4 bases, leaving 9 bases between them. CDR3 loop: CASSYLQGYNEQFF. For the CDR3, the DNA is TGTGCCAGCAGTTACCTACAGGGATACAATGAGCAGTTCTTC.

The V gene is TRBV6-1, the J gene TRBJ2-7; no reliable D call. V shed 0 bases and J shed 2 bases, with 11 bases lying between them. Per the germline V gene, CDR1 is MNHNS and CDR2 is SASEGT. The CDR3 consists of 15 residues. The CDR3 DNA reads TGTGCCAGCAGTGAAGCAGGAGCACTCGCCTACGAGCAGTACTTC. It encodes CASSEAGALAYEQYF.

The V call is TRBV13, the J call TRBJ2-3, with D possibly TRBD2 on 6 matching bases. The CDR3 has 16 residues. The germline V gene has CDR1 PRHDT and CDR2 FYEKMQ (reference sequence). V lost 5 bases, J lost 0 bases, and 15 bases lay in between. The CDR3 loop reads CASSPGTGRSTDTQYF. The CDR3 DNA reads TGTGCCAGCAGCCCCGGGACTGGAAGAAGCACAGATACGCAGTATTTT.

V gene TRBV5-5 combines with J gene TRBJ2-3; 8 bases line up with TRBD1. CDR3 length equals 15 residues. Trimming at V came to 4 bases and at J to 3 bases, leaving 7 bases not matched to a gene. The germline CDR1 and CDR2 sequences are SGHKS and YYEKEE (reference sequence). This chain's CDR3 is CASSLTTGETDTQYF. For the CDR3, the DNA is TGTGCCAGCAGCCTAACGACAGGGGAAACAGATACGCAGTATTTT.

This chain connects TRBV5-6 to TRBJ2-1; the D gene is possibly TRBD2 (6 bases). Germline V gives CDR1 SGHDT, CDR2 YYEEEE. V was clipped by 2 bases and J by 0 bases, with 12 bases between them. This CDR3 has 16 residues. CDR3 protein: CASSLRRAASYNEQFF. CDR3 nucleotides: TGTGCCAGCAGCTTAAGGAGGGCCGCCTCCTACAATGAGCAGTTCTTC.

CDR3 sequence: CASSPTSGVLYEQYF. CDR3 nucleotides: TGTGCCAGCTCCCCGACTAGCGGGGTACTCTACGAGCAGTACTTC. The chain employs TRBV7-2 and TRBJ2-7; 11 bases map to TRBD2. J lost 3 bases, V lost 8 bases, and 9 bases had no gene match. The CDR3 consists of 15 residues. Germline CDR1 reads SGHTA; CDR2 reads FQGNSA.

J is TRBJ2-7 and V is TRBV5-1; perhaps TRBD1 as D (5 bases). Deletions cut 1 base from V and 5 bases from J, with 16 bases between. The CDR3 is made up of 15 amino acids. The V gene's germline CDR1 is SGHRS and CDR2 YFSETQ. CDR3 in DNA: TGCGCCAGCAGCTTGACTTTAGGGGTTCGCGACGAGCAGTACTTC. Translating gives CASSLTLGVRDEQYF.